This T cell receptor (beta chain) was recorded in a study of blood T cell repertoires in COVID-19. About the study: The samples span acute and convalescent COVID-19 from the United States, Italy and Spain. PBMCs, B-cell-depleted T cells, or T cells provided the cDNA or gDNA that made up the material.

In the authors' methods: Researchers report that nucleated cell counts were estimated from reference gene primer amplification. Assay used: immunoSEQ multiplex PCR; TCRdb lists only in-frame clones, some missing. D and trimming come from the DNA, and the V and J calls and clone size come from that table. The data show around 190,000 clones, 88% seen once. The germline V gene encodes CDR1 SGHTA and CDR2 FQGNSA. V gave up 5 bases and J gave up 4 bases; unmatched junction bases: 2. The CDR3 is made up of 15 amino acids. The sequenced sample was peripheral blood. J is TRBJ2-1 and V is TRBV7-2; 13 bases are shared with TRBD2. This sequence was found in a human donor in a cohort sampled during active COVID-19. The CDR3 DNA sequence: TGTGCCAGCAGCAGGACTAGCGGGGGTTACAATGAGCAGTTCTTC. Translation gives CASSRTSGGYNEQFF.